This TCR beta chain was sequenced for a study of blood T cells in healthy people across ages. Findings and limits, study-wide: Calculation of diversity from one million T cells yielded estimates considered to be underestimates. Diversity of TCR beta per million T cells declined in a roughly linear way with age. Observed TCR beta diversity showed a strong correlation with the percentage of naive T cells as measured by flow cytometry.

Trimming took 5 bases from V and 3 from J; bases not matched to a gene: 7. Germline V CDR1 and CDR2: SEHNR, FQNEAQ (reference sequence). This CDR3 region has 16 residues. Concerning this clonotype: The target antigen is unknown.

Together with a sample-barcoded 5' primer, a J-beta primer mix was included in a second PCR lasting roughly 6 to 12 cycles. MiXCR, applied by TCRdb to the 5' RACE reads, yields one record per CDR3 protein. The sample contains roughly 2 million distinct CDR3 sequences, less than 50% of which appear only once. The sequenced material came from blood. This chain links TRBV7-9 with TRBJ1-6; TRBD1 aligns across 7 bases. The TCR was taken from a woman aged 40 to 50 in good health. The CDR3 loop reads CASSGGGVNYNSPLHF. The CDR3 nucleotides read TGTGCCAGCAGCGGAGGGGGCGTAAACTATAATTCACCCCTCCACTTT.